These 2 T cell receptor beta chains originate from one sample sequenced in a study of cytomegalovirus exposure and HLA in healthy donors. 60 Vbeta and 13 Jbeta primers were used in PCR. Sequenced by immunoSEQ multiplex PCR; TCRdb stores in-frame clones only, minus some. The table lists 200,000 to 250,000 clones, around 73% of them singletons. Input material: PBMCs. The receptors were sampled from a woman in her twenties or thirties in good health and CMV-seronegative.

DNA of the CDR3: TGTGCCAGTAGTATAGACGGAATGGGCCCCCGTATTGGCCGGCATTTT. Translation: CASSIDGMGPRIGRHF. The chain recombines TRBV19 with TRBJ1-5; D gene unclear. This CDR3 comprises 16 residues. Germline lookup yields CDR1 LNHDA and CDR2 SQIVND (reference sequence). The V and J ends lost 0 bases and 15 bases respectively, with 24 bases between them.

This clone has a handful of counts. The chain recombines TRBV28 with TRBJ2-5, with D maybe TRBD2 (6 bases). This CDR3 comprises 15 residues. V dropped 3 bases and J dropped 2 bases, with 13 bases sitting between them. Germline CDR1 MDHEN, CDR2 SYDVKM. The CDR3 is CASSFLRGRQETQYF. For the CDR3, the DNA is TGTGCCAGCAGTTTCCTTCGGGGGAGGCAAGAGACCCAGTACTTC.